Here is one T cell receptor beta chain with its context. The data stem from a study of blood T cell repertoires in COVID-19. Turning to the study itself: Spain, Italy and the United States supplied samples that represented acute and convalescent COVID-19. PBMCs, B-cell-depleted T cells, or T cells provided the cDNA or gDNA that made up the material.

The V gene's germline CDR1 is SGHNT and CDR2 YYREEE (reference sequence). Trimming cost V 5 bases and J 3 bases; bases outside gene matches: 9. The CDR3 runs 16 residues. As processed by the authors: The authors estimated nucleated cell counts from reference gene primer amplification. Clones were read by immunoSEQ multiplex PCR, and TCRdb kept only the in-frame ones, dropping some. From that table come the V and J calls and clone size; the DNA was used to work out D and trimming. Of some 130,000 clones in the sample, more than 75% were seen once. Sequencing was done on a sample of peripheral blood. The source is a man aged 55 to 69 who had recovered from COVID-19. The chain recombines TRBV5-4 with TRBJ2-3; the match to TRBD2 covers 10 bases. The CDR3, as DNA: TGTGCCAGCAGTTCCTCACTAGCGGGATTGACAGATACGCAGTATTTT. Encoded protein: CASSSSLAGLTDTQYF.